The next 31 T cell receptor beta chains were all read from a single sample in a study of glioma-infiltrating T cells. Amplification of TCR alpha and beta CDR3 regions from RNA used iRepertoire nested multiplex PCR. TCRdb called the multiplex PCR reads again in MiXCR, with one record for every CDR3 protein. The data hold approximately 110,000 distinct CDR3 sequences, with 20% to 25% observed a single time. Sequencing was performed on glioma tissue, nonneoplastic brain tissue, or PBMCs (not recorded which). The source is a human donor with low-grade glioma or glioblastoma, undergoing nonglioma brain surgery, or in good health (not recorded which).

As regards this clonotype: At one boundary the junction diverges from the germline segment, which might be a read error. V and J are TRBV4-1 and TRBJ2-7; D possibly uses TRBD1 or TRBD2 (5 bases each). CDR3 length equals 17 residues. Germline V CDR1 and CDR2: MGHRA, YSYEKL. DNA of the CDR3: TGCGCCAGAAGCCAAGCACTCGGGACGGGAAGCTCATACGAGCAGTACTTC. Its protein product is CARSQALGTGSSYEQYF.

This chain connects TRBV7-2 to TRBJ2-1; possibly TRBD2 for D (5 bases). The CDR3 runs to 18 residues. CDR1 and CDR2 from the germline V gene are SGHTA and FQGNSA. Trimming pared 2 bases from V and 5 bases from J, leaving 22 bases between. CDR3 nucleotides: TGTGCCAGCAGCTTATATTTGTTTGGGGAGAAGGCTAACAATGAGCAGTTCTTC. It encodes CASSLYLFGEKANNEQFF.

This clonotype was seen repeatedly, ten times or more. V and J are TRBV20-1 and TRBJ2-1, with D possibly being TRBD1 (5 bases). Per germline, CDR1 DFQATT and CDR2 SNEGSKA (reference sequence). The CDR3 consists of 17 residues. Trimming left V 2 bases short and J 5 bases short, with 22 bases between. CDR3 coding DNA: TGCAGTGCTAGAAGCTCAATTGGGGCCCCTGCCCACAATGAGCAGTTCTTC. Protein product: CSARSSIGAPAHNEQFF.

With respect to this clonotype: One base away lies a much larger clone, so this may be a sequencing read error. The rearrangement links TRBV20-1 to TRBJ2-5; D may be TRBD2 (6 bases). The germline gives CDR1 DFQATT, CDR2 SNEGSKA (reference sequence). Trimming took 6 bases from V and 0 from J, leaving 20 bases between them. This CDR3 contains 16 residues. CDR3 amino acids: CSAEPSSARYQETQYF. The DNA of the CDR3 is TGCAGTGCCGAACCTTCTAGCGCCCGGTACCAAGAGACCCAGTACTTC.

This clonotype was seen repeatedly, ten times or more. This chain uses TRBV28 with TRBJ2-7; 8 bases are a match to TRBD1. The CDR3 is made up of 15 amino acids. V dropped 3 bases and J dropped 1; count of bases not matched to a gene: 5. From germline, CDR1 is MDHEN and CDR2 SYDVKM. The CDR3 here is CASSFLWTGSYEQYF. CDR3 bases: TGTGCCAGCAGTTTCCTATGGACAGGGTCCTACGAGCAGTACTTC.

This clonotype was recorded at least ten times. The genes are TRBV7-6 and TRBJ2-3; possible D gene TRBD1, 6 bases. The V and J ends lost 5 bases and 6 bases respectively, with 9 bases between them. Germline values: CDR1 SGHVS, CDR2 FNYEAQ. The CDR3 extends over 12 amino acids. The CDR3 here is CASSTRGDTQYF. The CDR3 DNA is TGTGCCAGCAGCACCAGGGGCGATACGCAGTATTTT.

This clonotype was recorded a few times. This chain joins TRBV10-3 and TRBJ2-1, with 14 bases fitting TRBD2. From germline, CDR1 is ENHRY and CDR2 SYGVKD. The CDR3 runs to 18 residues. The junction had 4 bases not matched to a gene; V was cut back by 0 bases and J by 3 bases. The CDR3, as DNA: TGTGCCATCAGTGAGTCCGGGACTAGCGGGAGACGCTACAATGAGCAGTTCTTC. Translated: CAISESGTSGRRYNEQFF.

Concerning this clonotype itself: This may be a read error, as it is one base from a much larger clone. The chain is built from TRBV9 and TRBJ2-3, with a weak D call TRBD2 (5 bases). Trimming took off 1 base at V and 3 bases at J, with 12 bases between the two ends. CDR1 and CDR2 from the germline V gene are SGDLS and YYNGEE. The CDR3 length is 15 residues. DNA for the CDR3: TGTGCCAGCAGCGTATCCAGCGAGCGGACAGATACGCAGTATTTT. This translates into CASSVSSERTDTQYF. Together with reference TRBV9 and TRBJ2-3, the CDR3 gives the full variable domain: DSGVTQTPKHLITATGQRVTLRCSPRSGDLSVYWYQQSLDQGLQFLIQYYNGEERAKGNILERFSAQQFPDLHSELNLSSLELGDSALYFCASSVSSERTDTQYFGPGTRLTVL.

The table lists this clonotype with many counts. The CDR3 region is CATSGSGRSYEQYF. In nucleotides, the CDR3 is TGTGCCACCAGCGGAAGCGGGAGATCCTACGAGCAGTACTTC. The chain combines TRBV15 with TRBJ2-7; the match to TRBD2 covers 8 bases. The CDR3 loop spans 14 amino acids. The germline CDR1 and CDR2 sequences are LNHNV and YYDKDF (reference sequence). The V gene end was trimmed by 5 bases and the J gene end by 1 base; junction bases not matched to a gene: 4.

This clonotype showed up many times. This chain uses TRBV29-1 with TRBJ2-5; 12 bases align to TRBD2. The CDR3 runs 13 residues. Trimming removed 6 bases from V and 4 bases from J; junction bases left unmatched: 3. Germline CDR1 and CDR2: SQVTM and ANQGSEA. The CDR3 nucleotides are TGCAGCGTGGGGGGACTAGCGGGAGAGACCCAGTACTTC. Its protein product is CSVGGLAGETQYF.

This clonotype was detected ten times or more. This chain uses TRBV20-1 with TRBJ1-5, with a possible D match to TRBD1 (5 bases). V dropped 0 bases and J dropped 3 bases, with 9 bases sitting between them. The CDR3 consists of 14 residues. Germline-derived CDR1 and CDR2 are DFQATT and SNEGSKA (reference sequence). CDR3 sequence reads: CSARDAQDNQPQHF. Here the CDR3 DNA reads TGCAGTGCTAGAGATGCACAGGACAATCAGCCCCAGCATTTT.

This clonotype was counted ten times or more. The chain is built from TRBV6-1 and TRBJ2-7; TRBD1 aligns across 10 bases. After removal of 0 bases from V and 2 bases from J, the junction contained 7 bases not matched to a gene. There are 17 residues in the CDR3. The germline V gene has CDR1 MNHNS and CDR2 SASEGT. CDR3 in amino acids: CASSEAAPGTGAYEQYF. The CDR3 coding sequence is TGTGCCAGCAGTGAAGCAGCCCCCGGGACAGGGGCCTACGAGCAGTACTTC.

This clonotype was seen repeatedly, ten times or more. The J gene is TRBJ1-5, the V gene TRBV2; 8 nucleotides align to TRBD1. The junction had 10 bases not matched to a gene; V was cut back by 3 bases and J by 9 bases. Germline lookup yields CDR1 SNHLY and CDR2 FYNNEI. The CDR3 contains 15 residues. The CDR3 nucleotides are TGTGCCAGCAGTGACGTTGGGACAGGTCTTTGGCCCCAGCATTTT. It codes for CASSDVGTGLWPQHF.

This clonotype was recorded many times. The CDR3 DNA sequence: TGTGCCAGCAGCTTAGAGATCATGGGACAGGTCTACGAGCAGTACTTC. Protein sequence: CASSLEIMGQVYEQYF. The chain combines TRBV7-2 with TRBJ2-7; 8 bases line up with TRBD1. The germline gives CDR1 SGHTA, CDR2 FQGNSA. V lost 1 base and J lost 3; bases outside the gene matches: 8. CDR3 length equals 16 residues.

The chain couples TRBV28 to TRBJ1-1, with D possibly matching TRBD1 (5 bases). Trimming stripped 3 bases from V and 4 bases from J, with 12 bases between. The germline gives CDR1 MDHEN, CDR2 SYDVKM. The CDR3 loop spans 14 amino acids. The CDR3 nucleotides read TGTGCCAGCAGTTTCCGACTAGGGGTCACTGAAGCTTTCTTT. Protein: CASSFRLGVTEAFF.

The genes are TRBV11-2 and TRBJ1-1; D is unclear. V shed 1 base and J shed 1 base, with 7 bases lying between them. The CDR3 is made up of 14 amino acids. From germline, CDR1 is SGHAT and CDR2 FQNNGV. This chain's CDR3 is CASSLGRANTEAFF. CDR3 nucleotide sequence: TGTGCCAGCAGCTTAGGAAGGGCGAACACTGAAGCTTTCTTT.

This clonotype was found many times. The chain is built from TRBV4-1 and TRBJ2-7, with D possibly matching TRBD2 (5 bases). V lost 0 bases to trimming and J lost 5 bases, with 8 bases between them. The CDR3 is 13 amino acids. Germline V CDR1 and CDR2: MGHRA, YSYEKL. CDR3 sequence: CASSQDYGNEQYF. As DNA, the CDR3 is TGCGCCAGCAGCCAAGATTACGGGAACGAGCAGTACTTC.

This clonotype came up a few times. With a much larger clone just one base away, this may be a read error. V usage is TRBV10-2 and J usage is TRBJ2-4; 9 nucleotides line up with TRBD1. The CDR3 extends over 15 amino acids. Germline CDR1 and CDR2: WSHSY and SAAADI. The CDR3 is CATSESNRGQNIQYF. CDR3 DNA: TGTGCCACCAGTGAGTCGAACAGGGGGCAAAACATTCAGTACTTC.

Details on this clonotype: This may be a read error, as it is one base from a much larger clone. The chain uses TRBV20-1 and TRBJ2-7; no reliable D call. CDR3 length: 13 amino acids. Germline V gene lookup returns CDR1 DFQATT and CDR2 SNEGSKA (reference sequence). Trimming left V 6 bases short and J 0 bases short, with 12 bases between. CDR3 loop: CSACTSSSYEQYF. As DNA, the CDR3 is TGCAGTGCCTGTACTTCTAGCTCCTACGAGCAGTACTTC.

The chain is built from TRBV3-1 and TRBJ2-5; the match to TRBD2 covers 9 bases. J lost 4 bases, V lost 2 bases, and 8 bases had no gene match. The CDR3 contains 16 residues. CDR1 LGHDT and CDR2 YNNKEL come from the germline V gene (reference sequence). CDR3 bases: TGTGCCAGCAGCCAAATAAGTGCGGGAGGGAGAGAGACCCAGTACTTC. It translates to CASSQISAGGRETQYF.

This clonotype was observed a few times. The genes are TRBV4-3 and TRBJ2-1; D could derive from TRBD1 or TRBD2 (6 bases each). The CDR3 runs 16 residues. Trimming stripped 0 bases from V and 8 bases from J, with 17 bases between. Germline V gene sequence: CDR1 LGHNA, CDR2 YSLEER. The CDR3 here is CASSQEPGDFVYEQFF. The CDR3 region has the DNA TGCGCCAGCAGCCAAGAGCCAGGGGACTTTGTCTATGAGCAGTTCTTC.

A word on this clonotype: With a much larger clone just one base away, this may be a read error. This rearrangement joins TRBV7-2 to TRBJ2-5; TRBD1 agrees at 8 bases. CDR3 size: 15 residues. From germline, CDR1 is SGHTA and CDR2 FQGNSA. CDR3 sequence: CASSLMTGDQESQYF. The CDR3 DNA reads as TGTGCCAGCAGCTTAATGACAGGGGACCAAGAGAGCCAGTACTTC.

The V and J genes are TRBV18 and TRBJ1-1; D is undetermined. Germline V CDR1 and CDR2: KGHSH, LQKENI. This CDR3 spans 15 amino acids. Trimming left V 0 bases short and J 4 bases short, with 12 bases between. CDR3 in amino acids: CASSPPIASITEAFF. The CDR3, as DNA: TGTGCCAGCTCACCACCGATAGCGAGTATCACTGAAGCTTTCTTT.

This clonotype has ten or more counts. This chain links TRBV7-6 with TRBJ1-3, with D perhaps matching TRBD1 (5 bases). With 5 bases removed from V and 2 bases from J, the gap between germline ends came to 13 bases. The CDR3 consists of 15 residues. In germline, CDR1 is SGHVS, CDR2 FNYEAQ. CDR3 loop: CASSPRRGTGNTIYF. In nucleotides, the CDR3 is TGTGCCAGCAGCCCACGTCGGGGCACTGGAAACACCATATATTTT.

This clonotype was recorded at least ten times. The chain employs TRBV12-3 or TRBV12-4 and TRBJ1-1; D ambiguous. The CDR3 covers 13 residues. Deletions cut 3 bases from V and 3 bases from J, with 8 bases between. This CDR3 reads CASSFSVYTEAFF. The CDR3 DNA is TGTGCCAGCAGTTTCTCGGTCTACACTGAAGCTTTCTTT.

Remarks on this clonotype: A single base separates this from a much larger clone, so it may be a read error. The chain joins TRBV28 to TRBJ1-2; D not certain. The CDR3 is 13 amino acids. The germline V gene has CDR1 MDHEN and CDR2 SYDVKM. The CDR3 sequence: CASSPPRRYDYTF. The CDR3 bases are TGTGCCAGCAGTCCCCCCCGGCGATATGACTACACCTTC.

The chain employs TRBV25-1 and TRBJ2-1, with D tentatively TRBD1 (6 bases). Germline V gene data show CDR1 as MGHDK and CDR2 as SYGVNS. The CDR3 is 14 residues long. V was shortened by 5 bases and J by 13 bases, with 21 bases between the two germline ends. The CDR3 DNA reads TGTGCCAGCAGTTACCTTGGACAGCAAGAGACCCAGTTCTTC. Amino acid sequence: CASSYLGQQETQFF. The whole variable domain, remainder taken from reference TRBV25-1 and TRBJ2-1, is EADIYQTPRYLVIGTGKKITLECSQTMGHDKMYWYQQDPGMELHLIHYSYGVNSTEKGDLSSESTVSRIRTEHFPLTLESARPSHTSQYLCASSYLGQQETQFFGPGTRLTVL.

The chain combines TRBV30 with TRBJ2-2; 7 nucleotides match TRBD2. Trimming took 7 bases from V and 7 from J; bases not matched to a gene: 12. The V gene's germline CDR1 is GTSNPN and CDR2 SVGIG (reference sequence). The CDR3 runs 14 residues. The CDR3 loop reads CASLPREKVGELFF. The CDR3 DNA is TGTGCCTCCCTCCCGCGGGAGAAGGTCGGGGAGCTGTTTTTT.

This clonotype was observed a few times. The chain employs TRBV11-2 and TRBJ2-2; unclear D gene. The CDR3 is made up of 14 amino acids. V dropped 1 base and J dropped 6 bases, with 9 bases sitting between them. Germline CDR1 reads SGHAT; CDR2 reads FQNNGV. CDR3 region: CASSLANWSGELFF. The DNA for the CDR3 is TGTGCCAGCAGCTTAGCGAATTGGTCCGGGGAGCTGTTTTTT.

With regard to this clonotype: This may come from a read error, since a much larger clone is one base off. V is TRBV12-3 or TRBV12-4 and J is TRBJ1-6, with 9 bases aligning to TRBD1. The CDR3 has 14 residues. CDR3 DNA sequence: TGTGCCAGCAGGGGACAGGGTGTCCATTCACACCTCCACTTT. Residues: CASRGQGVHSHLHF.

Concerning this clonotype itself: An end of the junction differs from the germline gene, which may be a read error. The chain joins TRBV27 to TRBJ2-7; possible D gene TRBD2, 9 bases. CDR1 MNHEY and CDR2 SMNVEV come from the germline V gene (reference sequence). The CDR3 contains 16 residues. This CDR3 reads CASRGPGTSGSYEQCF. The CDR3 DNA sequence: TGCGCCAGCAGGGGGCCCGGCACTAGCGGGTCCTACGAGCAGTGCTTC.